The clone carrying this T cell receptor beta chain was counted a few times. Germline CDR1 is LNHNV and CDR2 is YYDKDF (reference sequence). The CDR3 consists of 17 residues. V was clipped by 6 bases and J by 1 base; unmatched bases: 10. A modified ARM-PCR protocol with three rounds of nested PCR amplified TCRbeta. One entry per CDR3 protein results from TCRdb running MiXCR on the multiplex PCR reads. The sample holds approximately 150,000 distinct CDR3 sequences, roughly 66% seen once. No cell sorting was done before RNA was extracted from the tissue. This entry is derived from a study of tumor and adjacent non-tumor tissue in lung cancer.

The receptor comes from a man in his fifties or sixties with small cell lung cancer. This chain joins TRBV15 and TRBJ2-2; 8 bases line up with TRBD2. The sequencing input was lung tumor tissue. The CDR3 loop reads CATREGLVGKNTGELFF. The CDR3 region has the DNA TGTGCCACCAGGGAGGGACTAGTTGGAAAGAACACCGGGGAGCTGTTTTTT.